These 17 T cell receptor beta chains came from one sample sequenced in a study of blood T cell repertoires in COVID-19. Libraries were prepared by immunoSEQ multiplex PCR; TCRdb keeps only in-frame clonotypes and omits some of them. Seen here are some 150,000 clones, approximately 83% observed once, and the top ten hold approximately 1.4%. The source material was peripheral blood. These receptor sequences come from a human donor in a cohort sampled during active COVID-19.

The V and J genes are TRBV6-1 and TRBJ1-1; D gene unclear. The CDR3 has 14 amino acids. Between the trimmed V and J ends, which lost 6 bases and 1 base, there was a span of 12 bases. Germline lookup yields CDR1 MNHNS and CDR2 SASEGT. CDR3 bases: TGTGCCAGCAGACCCCTGAAGCCGAACACTGAAGCTTTCTTT. This translates into CASRPLKPNTEAFF.

The chain has TRBV2 and TRBJ2-7, with D possibly being TRBD1 (6 bases). The length of the CDR3 is 12 residues. CDR1 is SNHLY, CDR2 FYNNEI, per germline. V was cut by 6 bases and J by 2 bases, with 8 bases left in between. The CDR3 DNA sequence: TGTGCCAGCAGACAGGGAGCCTACGAGCAGTACTTC. This translates into CASRQGAYEQYF.

The V and J genes are TRBV19 and TRBJ1-1; a possible D gene is TRBD1 (6 bases). Trimming cost V 8 bases and J 4 bases, with 11 bases left between them. Per germline, CDR1 LNHDA and CDR2 SQIVND (reference sequence). The CDR3 totals 12 residues. CDR3 loop: CASDSTGTEAFF. Here the CDR3 DNA reads TGTGCCAGTGATTCGACAGGCACTGAAGCTTTCTTT.

The gene calls are TRBV3-1 (or the pseudogene TRBV3-2) and TRBJ2-7, with D uncertain. Germline values: CDR1 LGHDT, CDR2 YNNKEL (reference sequence). The CDR3 spans 12 residues. Trimming shortened V by 5 bases and J by 3 bases, and 8 bases separated the two germline ends. As DNA, the CDR3 is TGTGCCAGCAGCTACGGTGGCTACGAGCAGTACTTC. Its protein is CASSYGGYEQYF.

The gene calls are TRBV28 and TRBJ2-7; 8 bases align to TRBD2. With 10 bases clipped from V and 4 bases from J, the junction kept 12 bases outside the gene matches. This CDR3 region has 14 residues. Germline-derived CDR1 and CDR2 are MDHEN and SYDVKM. The CDR3 region is CATSRGGEEYEQYF. For the CDR3, the DNA is TGTGCCACCTCCCGGGGGGGGGAGGAGTACGAGCAGTACTTC.

In nucleotides, the CDR3 is TGTGCCAGCAGCCCCGGGACAGGGAAAATTGCAGATACGCAGTATTTT. This codes for CASSPGTGKIADTQYF. V is TRBV27 and J is TRBJ2-3; 9 nucleotides align to TRBD1. CDR3 size: 16 residues. Trimming took 6 bases from V and 4 from J; bases not matched to a gene: 11. Germline V CDR1 and CDR2: MNHEY, SMNVEV (reference sequence).

The J gene is TRBJ2-3, the V gene TRBV6-2 or TRBV6-3, with D possibly TRBD2 on 6 matching bases. V was pared by 6 bases and J by 3 bases, with 10 bases between. The CDR3 is made up of 13 amino acids. Germline V gives CDR1 MNHEY, CDR2 SVGEGT. The CDR3 spells CASSGTGTDTQYF. The CDR3 DNA follows: TGTGCCAGCAGCGGGACTGGGACAGATACGCAGTATTTT.

In its sample, this clone was seen once. The chain links TRBV7-3 to TRBJ1-6; 7 positions agree with TRBD1. The V gene's germline CDR1 is SGHTA and CDR2 FQGTGA. This CDR3 is 14 amino acids long. V shed 3 bases and J 10 bases; nucleotides not matched to a gene: 6. The CDR3 nucleotides read TGTGCCAGCAGCTTCAGGGGGGACGGGTCACCCCTCCACTTT. Translated: CASSFRGDGSPLHF.

The CDR3 region has the DNA TGTGCCAGCAGTTCGGCCGGGACAGATAACTATGGCTACACCTTC. Translating gives CASSSAGTDNYGYTF. The chain employs TRBV28 and TRBJ1-2; 7 bases map to TRBD1. With V trimmed by 4 bases and J by 1 base, 6 bases remained unmatched. Per the germline V gene, CDR1 is MDHEN and CDR2 is SYDVKM. The CDR3 runs 15 residues.

The sample holds one count of this clone. V usage is TRBV19 and J usage is TRBJ1-4; D is undetermined. This CDR3 has 15 amino acids. V lost 5 bases and J lost 0, with 10 bases in between. Germline V CDR1 and CDR2: LNHDA, SQIVND (reference sequence). CDR3 sequence reads: CASSYGDPTNEKLFF. In DNA, the CDR3 is TGTGCCAGTAGTTACGGGGATCCAACTAATGAAAAACTGTTTTTT.

This chain links TRBV3-1 (or the pseudogene TRBV3-2) with TRBJ2-4; D call uncertain. The germline V gene encodes CDR1 LGHDT and CDR2 YNNKEL (reference sequence). V gave up 4 bases and J gave up 4 bases, with 14 bases separating them. The CDR3 is 15 amino acids. The CDR3 coding sequence is TGTGCCAGCAGCCGTTCGGGTACGTCGAAAAACATTCAGTACTTC. Translated, it gives CASSRSGTSKNIQYF.

There are a few counts of this clone. CDR3: CASSAGWPGELFF. The CDR3 bases are TGTGCCAGCAGCGCAGGGTGGCCCGGGGAGCTGTTTTTT. The chain uses TRBV6-6 and TRBJ2-2; TRBD1 might be the D (5 bases). Germline V CDR1 and CDR2: MNHNY, SVGAGI (reference sequence). This CDR3 contains 13 residues. The V end was cut by 6 bases, the J end by 6 bases, with 11 bases between.

In the case of this clone: One end of the junction fails to match germline, which may point to a read error. V is TRBV15 and J is TRBJ1-1; D ambiguous. The CDR3 loop spans 13 amino acids. CDR1 is LNHNV and CDR2 is YYDKDF in the germline V gene (reference sequence). The CDR3 sequence: CATRRGRGLEAFF. DNA of the CDR3: TGTGCCACCAGGAGAGGGCGAGGATTGGAAGCTTTCTTT.

The chain is built from TRBV7-9 and TRBJ2-6; weak D call: TRBD1 (5 bases). V lost 5 bases, J lost 3 bases, and 17 bases lay in between. The CDR3 runs to 17 residues. Germline values: CDR1 SEHNR, CDR2 FQNEAQ (reference sequence). Here the CDR3 reads CASSRRVSPVGANVLTF. Here the CDR3 DNA reads TGTGCCAGCAGCCGCAGGGTATCCCCCGTTGGGGCCAACGTCCTGACTTTC.

The chain recombines TRBV3-1 (or the pseudogene TRBV3-2) with TRBJ1-2; a possible D gene is TRBD1 (6 bases). Germline-derived CDR1 and CDR2 are LGHDT and YNNKEL (reference sequence). Trimming shortened V by 6 bases and J by 2 bases, and 16 bases separated the two germline ends. This CDR3 spans 15 amino acids. CDR3 bases: TGTGCCAGCAGACGAGGGGGGGGCTCCAACTATGGCTACACCTTC. As protein: CASRRGGGSNYGYTF.

This clone was counted between two and nine times. The V and J genes are TRBV14 and TRBJ1-1, with D possibly TRBD1 on 5 matching bases. The germline V and J ends were trimmed by 7 bases and 2 bases, with 11 bases remaining between them. CDR3 length: 13 amino acids. In germline, CDR1 is SGHDN, CDR2 FVKESK. CDR3 region: CASTKGQNTEAFF. The CDR3 coding sequence is TGTGCCAGCACCAAAGGACAAAACACTGAAGCTTTCTTT. Together with reference TRBV14 and TRBJ1-1, the CDR3 gives the full variable domain: EAGVTQFPSHSVIEKGQTVTLRCDPISGHDNLYWYRRVMGKEIKFLLHFVKESKQDESGMPNNRFLAERTGGTYSTLKVQPAELEDSGVYFCASTKGQNTEAFFGQGTRLTVV.

The CDR3 nucleotides read TGTGCCAGCTCACCATCTGGCCGGGGAGAGTATCAGCCCCAGCATTTT. The encoded protein is CASSPSGRGEYQPQHF. The chain has TRBV18 and TRBJ1-5; no clear D. Germline assignment: CDR1 KGHSH and CDR2 LQKENI. The CDR3 extends over 16 amino acids. V lost 2 bases to trimming and J lost 5 bases, with 16 bases between them.